The source of this T cell receptor (beta chain) is a study of cytomegalovirus exposure and HLA in healthy donors. PCR employed 60 Vbeta and 13 Jbeta primers. TCRdb's copy holds only in-frame clones and misses some; the assay was immunoSEQ multiplex PCR. The profile shows about 180,000 clones, roughly 77% of them singletons. Study-wide findings and caveats: Specificity of three CMV-associated chains for CMV antigens was verified in vitro.

Every donor was a healthy person donating bone marrow. CDR3 length: 13 amino acids. Germline V lookup: CDR1 SGHNT, CDR2 YENEEA. J gave up 10 bases and V 5 bases, and 8 bases lay outside the gene matches. A remark on this clone: The target antigen is unknown.

Sequencing was carried out using PBMCs. The sequence came from a woman aged 45-65 years in good health and CMV-seropositive. The rearrangement uses TRBV11-3 and TRBJ2-1; TRBD1 matches 7 bases. Here the CDR3 reads CASSVQGPREQFF. CDR3 DNA: TGTGCCAGCAGCGTACAGGGGCCAAGGGAGCAGTTCTTC.